This T cell receptor (beta chain) is from a study of blood T cell repertoires in COVID-19. The germline gives CDR1 GTSNPN, CDR2 SVGIG (reference sequence). This CDR3 comprises 12 residues. V was shortened by 2 bases and J by 4 bases, with 5 bases between the two germline ends. The method was immunoSEQ multiplex PCR; TCRdb's version includes in-frame clones alone and lacks a portion of them. The data show about 240,000 clones, with around 88% seen just once and roughly 3.1% held by the top ten. The gene calls are TRBV30 and TRBJ1-4, with D unresolved. The sequence was collected from a woman aged 35 to 49 with acute COVID-19. The material sequenced was PBMCs or T cells enriched from blood (not recorded which). Here the CDR3 reads CAWSRDNEKLFF. The CDR3, as DNA: TGTGCCTGGAGTAGAGATAATGAAAAACTGTTTTTT.